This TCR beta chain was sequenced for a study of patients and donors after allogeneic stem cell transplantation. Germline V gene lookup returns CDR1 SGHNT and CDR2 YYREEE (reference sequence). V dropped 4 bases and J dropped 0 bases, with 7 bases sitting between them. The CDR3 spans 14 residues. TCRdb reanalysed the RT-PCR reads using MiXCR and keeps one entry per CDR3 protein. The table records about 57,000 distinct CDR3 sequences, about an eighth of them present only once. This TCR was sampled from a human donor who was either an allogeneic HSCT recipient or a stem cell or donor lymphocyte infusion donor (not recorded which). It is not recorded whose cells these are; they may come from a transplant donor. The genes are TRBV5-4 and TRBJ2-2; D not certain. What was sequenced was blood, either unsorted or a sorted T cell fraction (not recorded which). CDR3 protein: CASSPPANTGELFF. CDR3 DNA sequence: TGTGCCAGCAGCCCTCCGGCGAACACCGGGGAGCTGTTTTTT.